This TCR beta chain comes out of a study of T cell repertoires in cytomegalovirus infection. Across the whole study: CMV epitopes used comprised recently identified HLA-C-restricted ones and well-studied HLA-B-restricted ones. It can be stated that public TCR beta signatures indicated CMV infection as well as a matching HLA type. Findings and caveats of the study: Cumulative frequency (of public TCR beta family members) identified carriers of CMV plus the relevant HLA.

To note about this clonotype: Its specificity is unknown.

One entry per CDR3 protein, called by TCRdb with MiXCR from the reads. Of tens of thousands of distinct CDR3 sequences listed, approximately 46% are singletons. The CDR3 loop spans 13 amino acids. Germline loops: CDR1 SGDLS, CDR2 YYNGEE. Trimming removed 0 bases at V and 9 bases at J, with 10 bases between. The input for sequencing was CD8+ T cells from cultured PBMCs, taken from culture after CMV antigen stimulation. The chain combines TRBV9 with TRBJ2-1; D ambiguous. This receptor was identified in a human donor in good health (CMV status not recorded). Some clones in this sample may be carry-over from other donors' samples. The CDR3 spells CASSVVNRGEQFF. CDR3 nucleotides: TGTGCCAGCAGCGTAGTAAACCGCGGTGAGCAGTTCTTC.